This TCR beta chain came from a study of T cell changes during pregnancy in multiple sclerosis. V lost 3 bases to trimming and J lost 2 bases, with 8 bases between them. Germline V lookup: CDR1 SGHNT, CDR2 YYREEE (reference sequence). The CDR3 has 13 residues. Clones were sequenced by immunoSEQ multiplex PCR, and TCRdb holds only the in-frame ones, with some missing. The sample holds 35,000 to 45,000 clones, 90% seen once. The source was peripheral blood, collected in the third trimester of pregnancy. The chain has TRBV5-4 and TRBJ1-2; D gene uncertain. This receptor was identified in a female donor in good health, enrolled as a control in a pregnancy study. This chain's CDR3 is CASSSAGNYGYTF. The CDR3 DNA sequence: TGTGCCAGCAGCTCCGCGGGGAACTATGGCTACACCTTC.